The sequence of this TCR beta chain was determined in a study of preoperative IRX-2 immunotherapy in early breast cancer (dated by TCRdb to between 2018 and 2021). The treatment or condition label on this specimen signifies: preoperative locoregional IRX-2 cytokine immunotherapy. The samples were obtained from a phase Ib study that tested preoperative, locoregional IRX-2 cytokine immunotherapy designed to prime immune responses. Patients with early-stage breast cancer who were given IRX-2 before surgery served as donors. Points on this clone: What this receptor recognizes is not known. No base qualities exist here, and no much larger clone lies one base off it.

Library creation used the immunoSEQ multiplex PCR assay. TCRdb re-hosts the immuneACCESS table, in-frame sequences only. Its copies lack some clones; in the studies checked, an unresolved V gene accounts for under half of them, and the cause for the rest is not known. The sample has about 98,000 clones on record, roughly 90% of them singletons. The ten largest clones add up to roughly 2% of the sample. Sequenced here: tumor tissue, sampled after IRX-2 immunotherapy. The TCR originated in a human donor with breast cancer.

CDR3 sequence: CASSGGQGRGYGYTF. The nucleotide sequence reads as follows: TGCGCCAGCAGCGGGGGACAGGGCCGGGGCTATGGCTACACCTTC. The chain links TRBV5-1 with TRBJ1-2, with 9 bases in between that match TRBD1. Relative to germline, V is missing 4 bases and J is missing 4 bases, with 8 bases of the junction outside any gene match. Reading from cysteine to phenylalanine, the CDR3 counts 15 amino acids. The kept DNA is CDR3 alone, 45 bases in frame from the first base. The germline V gene encodes CDR1 SGHRS and CDR2 YFSETQ.